This T cell receptor beta chain was retrieved from a study of tumor-infiltrating lymphocytes in oesophageal squamous cell carcinoma. This clonotype was observed a few times. TCRdb itself ran the PCR reads through MiXCR, one entry per CDR3 protein. The data show fewer than 20,000 distinct CDR3 sequences, about 46% seen once. Sample: normal esophageal tissue next to the tumor. This receptor was taken from a female donor with esophageal squamous cell carcinoma.

CDR3 nucleotides: TGTGCCAGCAGCTCAGTAGGAGATACGCAGTATTTT. Translating gives CASSSVGDTQYF. The chain has TRBV7-8 and TRBJ2-3; no clear D gene. Germline V CDR1 and CDR2: SGHVS, FQNEAQ. V shed 4 bases and J shed 5 bases, with 7 bases lying between them. The CDR3 is 12 amino acids. Filled out from reference TRBV7-8 and TRBJ2-3, the complete variable domain reads GAGVSQSPRYKVAKRGQDVALRCDPISGHVSLFWYQQALGQGPEFLTYFQNEAQLDKSGLPSDRFFAERPEGSVSTLKIQRTQQEDSAVYLCASSSVGDTQYFGPGTRLTVL.